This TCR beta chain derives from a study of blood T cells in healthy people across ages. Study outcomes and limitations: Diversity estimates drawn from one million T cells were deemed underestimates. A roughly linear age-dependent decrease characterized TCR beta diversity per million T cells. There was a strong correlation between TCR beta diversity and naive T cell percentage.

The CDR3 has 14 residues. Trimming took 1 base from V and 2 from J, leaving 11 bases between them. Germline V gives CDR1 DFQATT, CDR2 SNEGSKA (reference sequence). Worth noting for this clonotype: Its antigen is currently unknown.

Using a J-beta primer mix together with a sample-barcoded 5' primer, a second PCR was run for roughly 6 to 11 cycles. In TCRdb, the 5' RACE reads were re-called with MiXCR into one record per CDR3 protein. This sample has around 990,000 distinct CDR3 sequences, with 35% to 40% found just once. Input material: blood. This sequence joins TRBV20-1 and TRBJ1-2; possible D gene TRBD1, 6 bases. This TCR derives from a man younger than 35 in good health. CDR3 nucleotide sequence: TGCAGTGCTAGAGCAAACAGGGAAAACTATGGCTACACCTTC. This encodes CSARANRENYGYTF.